The present T cell receptor (beta chain) was sequenced within a study of cytomegalovirus exposure and HLA in healthy donors. Findings and caveats of the study: The authors considered a cluster of highly shared sequence variants likely to be a sequencing artifact.

On this clone: Antigen: not known.

PCR amplification relied on 60 Vbeta primers (plus 13 Jbeta primers). Produced via immunoSEQ multiplex PCR; TCRdb's table is partial and in-frame only. The table records 150,000 to 200,000 clones, approximately 80% of them present only once. The source is a male donor in good health and CMV-seronegative. The material sequenced was PBMCs.

The DNA of the CDR3 is TGTGCCAGCAGTTTAAACCCAGGACAGTACCAAGAGACCCAGTACTTC. Amino acid sequence: CASSLNPGQYQETQYF. The chain combines TRBV28 with TRBJ2-5; perhaps TRBD1 as D (6 bases). Trimming removed 2 bases from V and 0 bases from J, with 13 bases in between. CDR1 and CDR2 (germline): MDHEN, SYDVKM. There are 16 residues in the CDR3.